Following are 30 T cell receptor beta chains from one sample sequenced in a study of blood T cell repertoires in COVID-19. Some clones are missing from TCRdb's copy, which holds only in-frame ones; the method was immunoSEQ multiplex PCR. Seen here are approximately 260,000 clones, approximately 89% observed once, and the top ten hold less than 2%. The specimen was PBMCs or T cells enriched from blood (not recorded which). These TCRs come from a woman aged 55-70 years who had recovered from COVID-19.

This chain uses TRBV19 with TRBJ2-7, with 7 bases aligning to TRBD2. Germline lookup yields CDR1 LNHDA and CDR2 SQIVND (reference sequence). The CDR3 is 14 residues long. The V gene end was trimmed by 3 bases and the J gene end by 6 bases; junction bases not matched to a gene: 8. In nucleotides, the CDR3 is TGTGCCAGTAGTATGGGAGGGAGGGCCGGCGAGCAGTACTTC. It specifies CASSMGGRAGEQYF. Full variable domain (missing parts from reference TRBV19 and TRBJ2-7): DGGITQSPKYLFRKEGQNVTLSCEQNLNHDAMYWYRQDPGQGLRLIYYSQIVNDFQKGDIAEGYSVSREKKESFPLTVTSAQKNPTAFYLCASSMGGRAGEQYFGPGTRLTVT.

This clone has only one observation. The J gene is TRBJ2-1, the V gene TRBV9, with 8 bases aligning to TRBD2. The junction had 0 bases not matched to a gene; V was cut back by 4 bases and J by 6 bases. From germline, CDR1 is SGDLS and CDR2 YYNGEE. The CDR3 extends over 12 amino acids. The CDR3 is CASSLAGNEQFF. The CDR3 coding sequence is TGTGCCAGCAGCCTAGCGGGCAATGAGCAGTTCTTC.

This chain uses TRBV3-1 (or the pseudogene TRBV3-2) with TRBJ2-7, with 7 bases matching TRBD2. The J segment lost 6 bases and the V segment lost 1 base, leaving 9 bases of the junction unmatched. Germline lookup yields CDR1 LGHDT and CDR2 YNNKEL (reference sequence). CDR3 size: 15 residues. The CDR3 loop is CASSQVGGSLREQYF. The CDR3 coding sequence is TGTGCCAGCAGCCAAGTCGGCGGGAGTTTGCGCGAGCAGTACTTC.

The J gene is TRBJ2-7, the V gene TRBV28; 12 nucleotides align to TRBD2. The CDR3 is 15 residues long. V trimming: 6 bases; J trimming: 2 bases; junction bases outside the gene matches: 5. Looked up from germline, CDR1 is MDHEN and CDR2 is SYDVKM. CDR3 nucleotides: TGTGCCAGCAGGCCAGGACTAGCGGGGACCTACGAGCAGTACTTC. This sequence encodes CASRPGLAGTYEQYF. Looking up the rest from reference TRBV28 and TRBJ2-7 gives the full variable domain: DVKVTQSSRYLVKRTGEKVFLECVQDMDHENMFWYRQDPGLGLRLIYFSYDVKMKEKGDIPEGYSVSREKKERFSLILESASTNQTSMYLCASRPGLAGTYEQYFGPGTRLTVT.

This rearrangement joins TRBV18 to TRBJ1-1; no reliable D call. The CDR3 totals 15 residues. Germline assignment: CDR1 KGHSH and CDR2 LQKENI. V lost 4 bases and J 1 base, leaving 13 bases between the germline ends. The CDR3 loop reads CASSLGAGRNTEAFF. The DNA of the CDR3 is TGTGCCAGCTCACTAGGTGCGGGTAGGAACACTGAAGCTTTCTTT. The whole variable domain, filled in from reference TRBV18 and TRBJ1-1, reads NAGVMQNPRHLVRRRGQEARLRCSPMKGHSHVYWYRQLPEEGLKFMVYLQKENIIDESGMPKERFSAEFPKEGPSILRIQQVVRGDSAAYFCASSLGAGRNTEAFFGQGTRLTVV.

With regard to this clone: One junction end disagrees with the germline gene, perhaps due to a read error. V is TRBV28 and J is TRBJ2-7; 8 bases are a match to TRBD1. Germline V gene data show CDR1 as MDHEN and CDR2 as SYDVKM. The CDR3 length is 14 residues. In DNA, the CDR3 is TGTGCCAGCAGTTTCAGCGGACAGGGTATTACAAAGGGCTTC. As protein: CASSFSGQGITKGF. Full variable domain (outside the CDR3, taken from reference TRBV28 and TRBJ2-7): DVKVTQSSRYLVKRTGEKVFLECVQDMDHENMFWYRQDPGLGLRLIYFSYDVKMKEKGDIPEGYSVSREKKERFSLILESASTNQTSMYLCASSFSGQGITKGFGPGTRLTVT.

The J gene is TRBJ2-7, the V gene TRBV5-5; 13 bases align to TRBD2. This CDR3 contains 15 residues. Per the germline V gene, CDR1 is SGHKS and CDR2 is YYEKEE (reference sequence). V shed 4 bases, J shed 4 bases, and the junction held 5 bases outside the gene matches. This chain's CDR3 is CASSQRTSGSYEQYF. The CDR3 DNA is TGTGCCAGCAGCCAAAGGACTAGCGGGAGTTACGAGCAGTACTTC.

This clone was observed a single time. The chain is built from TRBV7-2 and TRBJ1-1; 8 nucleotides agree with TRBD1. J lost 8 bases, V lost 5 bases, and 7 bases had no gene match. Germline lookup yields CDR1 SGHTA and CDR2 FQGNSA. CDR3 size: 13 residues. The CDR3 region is CASSPGQGREAFF. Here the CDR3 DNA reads TGTGCCAGCAGCCCCGGACAGGGAAGGGAAGCTTTCTTT. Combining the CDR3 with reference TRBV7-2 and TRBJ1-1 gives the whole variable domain GAGVSQSPSNKVTEKGKDVELRCDPISGHTALYWYRQSLGQGLEFLIYFQGNSAPDKSGLPSDRFSAERTGGSVSTLTIQRTQQEDSAVYLCASSPGQGREAFFGQGTRLTVV.

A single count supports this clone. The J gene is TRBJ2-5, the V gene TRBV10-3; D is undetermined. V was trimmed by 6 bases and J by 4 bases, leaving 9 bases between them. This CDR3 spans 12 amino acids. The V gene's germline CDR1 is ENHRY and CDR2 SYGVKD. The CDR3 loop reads CAIRFVVETQYF. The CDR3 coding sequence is TGTGCCATCAGATTCGTAGTAGAGACCCAGTACTTC.

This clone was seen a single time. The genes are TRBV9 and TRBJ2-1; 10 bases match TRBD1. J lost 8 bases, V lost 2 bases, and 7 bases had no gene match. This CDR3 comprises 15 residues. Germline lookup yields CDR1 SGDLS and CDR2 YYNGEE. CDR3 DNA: TGTGCCAGCAGCGTCCGGACAGGGGGACTCCATGAGCAGTTCTTC. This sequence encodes CASSVRTGGLHEQFF.

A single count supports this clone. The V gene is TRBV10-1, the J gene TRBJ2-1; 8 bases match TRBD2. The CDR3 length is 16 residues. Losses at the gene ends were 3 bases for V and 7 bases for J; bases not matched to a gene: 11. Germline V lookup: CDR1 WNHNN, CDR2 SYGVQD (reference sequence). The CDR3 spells CASSDSGTSWKNEQFF. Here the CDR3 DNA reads TGCGCCAGCAGTGACTCCGGGACTAGTTGGAAAAATGAGCAGTTCTTC.

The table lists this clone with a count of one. The CDR3 sequence: CASSRTGHSGNTIYF. CDR3 DNA sequence: TGTGCCAGCAGCCGGACAGGTCACTCTGGAAACACCATATATTTT. This chain connects TRBV28 to TRBJ1-3; 7 nucleotides align to TRBD1. The CDR3 runs to 15 residues. V was pared by 6 bases and J by 0 bases, with 5 bases of the junction left unmatched. Germline V gene sequence: CDR1 MDHEN, CDR2 SYDVKM.

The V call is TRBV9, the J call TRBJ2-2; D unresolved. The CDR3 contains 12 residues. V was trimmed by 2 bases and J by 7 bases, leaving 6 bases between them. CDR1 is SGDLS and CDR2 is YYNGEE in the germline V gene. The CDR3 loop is CASSVRYGELFF. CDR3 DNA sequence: TGTGCCAGCAGCGTTCGGTACGGGGAGCTGTTTTTT. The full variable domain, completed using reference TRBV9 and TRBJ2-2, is DSGVTQTPKHLITATGQRVTLRCSPRSGDLSVYWYQQSLDQGLQFLIQYYNGEERAKGNILERFSAQQFPDLHSELNLSSLELGDSALYFCASSVRYGELFFGEGSRLTVL.

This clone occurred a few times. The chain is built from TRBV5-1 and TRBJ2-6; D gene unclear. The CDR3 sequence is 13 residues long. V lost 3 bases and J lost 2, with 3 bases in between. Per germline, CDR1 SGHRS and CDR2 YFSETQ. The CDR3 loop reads CASSYTGANVLTF. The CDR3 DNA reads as TGCGCCAGCAGCTACACTGGGGCCAACGTCCTGACTTTC. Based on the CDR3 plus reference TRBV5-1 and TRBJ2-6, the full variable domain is KAGVTQTPRYLIKTRGQQVTLSCSPISGHRSVSWYQQTPGQGLQFLFEYFSETQRNKGNFPGRFSGRQFSNSRSEMNVSTLELGDSALYLCASSYTGANVLTFGAGSRLTVL.

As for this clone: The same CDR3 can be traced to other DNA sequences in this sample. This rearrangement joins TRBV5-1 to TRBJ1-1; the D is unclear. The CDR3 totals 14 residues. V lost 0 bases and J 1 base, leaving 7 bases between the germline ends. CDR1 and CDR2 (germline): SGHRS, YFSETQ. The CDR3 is CASSLDRQNTEAFF. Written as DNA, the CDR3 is TGCGCCAGCAGCTTGGACAGACAGAACACTGAAGCTTTCTTT.

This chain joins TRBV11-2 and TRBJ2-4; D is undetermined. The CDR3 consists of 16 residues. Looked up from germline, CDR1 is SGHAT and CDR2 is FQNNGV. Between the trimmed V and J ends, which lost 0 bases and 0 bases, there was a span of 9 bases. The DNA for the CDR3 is TGTGCCAGCAGCTTAGACAGTAATCTAGCCAAAAACATTCAGTACTTC. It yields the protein CASSLDSNLAKNIQYF.

CDR3 loop: CASSPGGTSGNTIYF. CDR3 DNA: TGTGCCAGCAGCCCCGGGGGTACCTCCGGAAACACCATATATTTT. The chain employs TRBV6-5 and TRBJ1-3, with D possibly being TRBD1 (5 bases). The germline CDR1 and CDR2 sequences are MNHEY and SVGAGI. V was shortened by 6 bases and J by 4 bases, with 16 bases between the two germline ends. The CDR3 extends over 15 amino acids.

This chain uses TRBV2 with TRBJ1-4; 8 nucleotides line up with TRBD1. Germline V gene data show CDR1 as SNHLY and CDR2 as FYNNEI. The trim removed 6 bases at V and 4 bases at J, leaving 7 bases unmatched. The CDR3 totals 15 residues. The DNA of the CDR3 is TGTGCCAGCAGCCGGGGACAGGCTAATAATGAAAAACTGTTTTTT. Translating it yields CASSRGQANNEKLFF. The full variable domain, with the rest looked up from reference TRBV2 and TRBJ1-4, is EPEVTQTPSHQVTQMGQEVILRCVPISNHLYFYWYRQILGQKVEFLVSFYNNEISEKSEIFDDQFSVERPDGSNFTLKIRSTKLEDSAMYFCASSRGQANNEKLFFGSGTQLSVL.

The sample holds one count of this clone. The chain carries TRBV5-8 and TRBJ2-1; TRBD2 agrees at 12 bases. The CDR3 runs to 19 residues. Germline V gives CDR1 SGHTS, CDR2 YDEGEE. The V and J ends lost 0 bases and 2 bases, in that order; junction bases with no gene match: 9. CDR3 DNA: TGTGCCAGCAGCTTGGCAGATCCTAGCGGGAGGGAAACCTACAATGAGCAGTTCTTC. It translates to CASSLADPSGRETYNEQFF.

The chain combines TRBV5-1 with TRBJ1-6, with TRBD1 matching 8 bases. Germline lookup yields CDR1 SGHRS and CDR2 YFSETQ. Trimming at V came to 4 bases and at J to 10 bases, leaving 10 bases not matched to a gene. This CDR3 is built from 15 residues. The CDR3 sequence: CASSTRTGTGSPLHF. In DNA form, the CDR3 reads TGCGCCAGCAGCACCCGGACAGGGACGGGATCACCCCTCCACTTT.

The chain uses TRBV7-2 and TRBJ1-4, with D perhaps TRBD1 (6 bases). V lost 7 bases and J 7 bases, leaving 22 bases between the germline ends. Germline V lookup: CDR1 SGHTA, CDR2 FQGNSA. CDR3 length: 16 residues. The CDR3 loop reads CASTQRVGRGGEKLFF. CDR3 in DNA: TGTGCCAGCACCCAGAGGGTCGGCAGGGGTGGTGAAAAACTGTTTTTT.

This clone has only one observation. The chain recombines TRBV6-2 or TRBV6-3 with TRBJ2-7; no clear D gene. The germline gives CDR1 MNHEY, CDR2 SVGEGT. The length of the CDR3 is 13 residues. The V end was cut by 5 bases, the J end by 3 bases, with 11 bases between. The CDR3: CASSPNHFYEQYF. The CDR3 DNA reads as TGTGCCAGCAGTCCCAACCACTTCTACGAGCAGTACTTC.

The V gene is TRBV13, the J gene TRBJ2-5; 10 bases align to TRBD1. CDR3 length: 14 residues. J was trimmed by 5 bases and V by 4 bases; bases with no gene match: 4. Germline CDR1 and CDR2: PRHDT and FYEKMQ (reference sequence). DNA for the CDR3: TGTGCCAGCAGCTCTTGGACAGGGGGGGAGACCCAGTACTTC. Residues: CASSSWTGGETQYF.

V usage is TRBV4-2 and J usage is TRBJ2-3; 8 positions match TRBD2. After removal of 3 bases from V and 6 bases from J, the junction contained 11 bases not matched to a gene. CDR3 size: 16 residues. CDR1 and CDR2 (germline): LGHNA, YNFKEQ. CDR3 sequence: CASSQAGTRGGDTQYF. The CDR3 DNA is TGTGCCAGCAGCCAGGCCGGGACTAGGGGAGGCGATACGCAGTATTTT.

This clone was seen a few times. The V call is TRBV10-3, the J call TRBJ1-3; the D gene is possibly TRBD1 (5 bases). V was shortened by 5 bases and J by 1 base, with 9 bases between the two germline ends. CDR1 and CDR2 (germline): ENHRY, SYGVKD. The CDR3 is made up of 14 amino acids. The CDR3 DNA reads TGTGCCATCAGTACGACAGAATCTGGAAACACCATATATTTT. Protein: CAISTTESGNTIYF.

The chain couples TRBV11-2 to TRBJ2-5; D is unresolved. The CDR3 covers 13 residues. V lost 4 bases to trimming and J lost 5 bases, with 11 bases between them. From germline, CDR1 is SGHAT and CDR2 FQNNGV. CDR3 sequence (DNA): TGTGCCAGCAGCTCGTCTCCCGGGGAGACCCAGTACTTC. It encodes CASSSSPGETQYF.

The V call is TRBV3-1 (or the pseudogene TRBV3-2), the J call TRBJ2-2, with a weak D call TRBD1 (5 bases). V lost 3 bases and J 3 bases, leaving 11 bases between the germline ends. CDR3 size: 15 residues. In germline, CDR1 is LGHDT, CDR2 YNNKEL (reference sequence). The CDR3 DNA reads TGTGCCAGCAGCCACGGTCCAGGGTACACCGGGGAGCTGTTTTTT. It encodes CASSHGPGYTGELFF.

CDR3 region: CASRPQVVYEQYF. The DNA of the CDR3 is TGTGCCAGCAGGCCCCAGGTAGTCTACGAGCAGTACTTC. The rearrangement joins TRBV6-5 to TRBJ2-7; D is unresolved. The CDR3 is made up of 13 amino acids. The ends were cut back, 6 bases at V and 3 bases at J, with 12 bases in the middle. The germline V gene encodes CDR1 MNHEY and CDR2 SVGAGI.

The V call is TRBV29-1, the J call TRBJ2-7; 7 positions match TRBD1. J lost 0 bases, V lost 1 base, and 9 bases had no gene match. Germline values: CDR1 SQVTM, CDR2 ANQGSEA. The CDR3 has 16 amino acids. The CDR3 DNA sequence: TGCAGCGTTGAAGCTTTGATCGGGGACAGCTCCTACGAGCAGTACTTC. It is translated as CSVEALIGDSSYEQYF.

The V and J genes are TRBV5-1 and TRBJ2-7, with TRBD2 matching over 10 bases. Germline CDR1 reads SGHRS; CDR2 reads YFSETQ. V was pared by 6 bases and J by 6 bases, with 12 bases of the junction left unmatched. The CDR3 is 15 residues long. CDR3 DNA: TGCGCCAGCAAAAAGGAGGGGCTAGCGGGAGTCGAGCAGTACTTC. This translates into CASKKEGLAGVEQYF.